These T cell receptor beta chains were read from a single sample in a study of cytomegalovirus exposure and HLA in healthy donors. The table came from immunoSEQ multiplex PCR; TCRdb's copy has only in-frame clones and leaves some out. The table lists 250,000 to 350,000 clones, 86% of them singletons. The source material was PBMCs. Source of these receptors: a man aged 40-49 years in good health and CMV-seropositive. Both conserved end residues are part of each CDR3. Each record gives: D gene, V gene, J gene, clone size, CDR3 protein, CDR3 DNA. D genes are given only for firm matches. Size tells how often a clone was seen (once, few, many) or the class of an expanded clone, and some rows leave it out.

D gene: TRBD2; V gene: TRBV18; J gene: TRBJ2-5; clone size: .; CDR3 protein: CASSPRLAGVMETQYF; CDR3 DNA: TGTGCCAGCTCACCAAGGCTAGCGGGAGTGATGGAGACCCAGTACTTC
D gene: TRBD1; V gene: TRBV5-1; J gene: TRBJ1-4; clone size: .; CDR3 protein: CASSPGSGGEKLFF; CDR3 DNA: TGCGCCAGCAGCCCCGGGTCAGGGGGCGAAAAACTGTTTTTT
D gene: TRBD1; V gene: TRBV7-2; J gene: TRBJ2-7; clone size: .; CDR3 protein: CASSFSGGEQYF; CDR3 DNA: TGTGCCAGCAGCTTTTCAGGGGGCGAGCAGTACTTC
D gene: .; V gene: TRBV7-2; J gene: TRBJ1-1; clone size: .; CDR3 protein: CASSATAMNTEAFF; CDR3 DNA: TGTGCCAGCAGCGCGACAGCAATGAACACTGAAGCTTTCTTT
D gene: TRBD1; V gene: TRBV6-5; J gene: TRBJ2-7; clone size: .; CDR3 protein: CASRPGQGAEQYF; CDR3 DNA: TGTGCCAGCAGACCGGGGCAGGGGGCCGAGCAGTACTTC
D gene: TRBD2; V gene: TRBV7-3; J gene: TRBJ2-2; clone size: .; CDR3 protein: CASRLADTGELFF; CDR3 DNA: TGTGCCAGCCGTCTAGCGGACACCGGGGAGCTGTTTTTT
D gene: TRBD1; V gene: TRBV14; J gene: TRBJ2-1; clone size: .; CDR3 protein: CASSQRTGKRTYNEQFF; CDR3 DNA: TGTGCCAGCAGCCAAAGGACAGGGAAGAGAACCTACAATGAGCAGTTCTTC
D gene: TRBD1; V gene: TRBV28; J gene: TRBJ1-1; clone size: .; CDR3 protein: CASSLAGGMNTEAFF; CDR3 DNA: TGTGCCAGCAGTTTGGCAGGGGGCATGAACACTGAAGCTTTCTTT
D gene: TRBD2; V gene: TRBV4-1; J gene: TRBJ2-7; clone size: .; CDR3 protein: CASSQGLAGALYEQYF; CDR3 DNA: TGCGCCAGCAGCCAAGGGCTAGCGGGCGCCCTTTACGAGCAGTACTTC
D gene: .; V gene: TRBV5-5; J gene: TRBJ2-7; clone size: .; CDR3 protein: CASSLDGQRSYEQYF; CDR3 DNA: TGTGCCAGCAGCTTGGACGGACAGCGCTCCTACGAGCAGTACTTC
D gene: TRBD1; V gene: TRBV28; J gene: TRBJ2-7; clone size: .; CDR3 protein: CASSKPGTGVREQYF; CDR3 DNA: TGTGCCAGCAGCAAACCCGGGACAGGGGTTCGGGAGCAGTACTTC
D gene: .; V gene: TRBV10-3; J gene: TRBJ1-1; clone size: .; CDR3 protein: CAISGSREGTEAFF; CDR3 DNA: TGTGCCATCAGTGGGTCGAGGGAGGGCACTGAAGCTTTCTTT
D gene: TRBD1; V gene: TRBV6-5; J gene: TRBJ1-3; clone size: .; CDR3 protein: CASRGQGSGNTIYF; CDR3 DNA: TGTGCCAGCAGAGGACAGGGGTCTGGAAACACCATATATTTT
D gene: .; V gene: TRBV20-1; J gene: TRBJ2-7; clone size: .; CDR3 protein: CSAEAGTPSYF; CDR3 DNA: TGCAGTGCTGAGGCCGGGACTCCCTCGTACTTC
D gene: .; V gene: TRBV27; J gene: TRBJ2-7; clone size: once; CDR3 protein: CASSLNRAYEQYF; CDR3 DNA: TGTGCCAGCAGTTTAAACCGCGCCTACGAGCAGTACTTC
D gene: .; V gene: TRBV27; J gene: TRBJ2-7; clone size: .; CDR3 protein: CASSWLERSSYEQYF; CDR3 DNA: TGTGCCAGCAGTTGGTTAGAACGGAGCTCCTACGAGCAGTACTTC
D gene: .; V gene: TRBV19; J gene: TRBJ1-2; clone size: .; CDR3 protein: CASSIKVRGVVYGYTF; CDR3 DNA: TGTGCCAGTAGTATCAAGGTCAGGGGTGTCGTCTATGGCTACACCTTC
D gene: TRBD2; V gene: TRBV7-6; J gene: TRBJ2-1; clone size: .; CDR3 protein: CASSPGLTNGGQFF; CDR3 DNA: TGTGCCAGCAGCCCGGGACTAACAAACGGGGGGCAGTTCTTC
D gene: .; V gene: TRBV7-9; J gene: TRBJ2-4; clone size: .; CDR3 protein: CASSSTLGDIQYF; CDR3 DNA: TGTGCCAGCAGCTCGACCCTGGGAGACATTCAGTACTTC
D gene: .; V gene: TRBV6-5; J gene: TRBJ2-5; clone size: .; CDR3 protein: CASSRRPRETQYF; CDR3 DNA: TGTGCCAGCAGCCGTAGACCTAGGGAGACCCAGTACTTC